This T cell receptor beta chain originates from a study of molecular identifiers for immune sequencing clone quantification. Study observations and caveats: Even with some 960,000 naive cells present, spiked Jurkat TCR RNA from one cell was reportedly detectable.

TCRdb re-analysed the PCR reads in MiXCR, keeping a single row per CDR3 protein. This table has fewer than 350,000 distinct CDR3 sequences, 24% appearing once. With regard to this clonotype: Its antigen remains unknown.

The J segment lost 5 bases and the V segment lost 1 base, leaving 10 bases of the junction unmatched. CDR1 and CDR2 from the germline V gene are MGHRA and YSYEKL. The CDR3 has 16 amino acids. The TCR comes from a human donor in good health. Some libraries in this study had Jurkat cell RNA spiked in. Sample: naive CD8+ T cells from blood, with Jurkat cell RNA spiked in. Described subset: FACS-sorted CD8+CD4-CCR7+CD45RA+ naive T cells. The V call is TRBV4-1, the J call TRBJ2-7; 8 bases are a match to TRBD1. CDR3 protein: CASSQADATGVDEQYF. CDR3 bases: TGCGCCAGCAGCCAAGCGGATGCGACAGGGGTCGACGAGCAGTACTTC.